This passage covers 9 T cell receptor beta chains from one sample sequenced in a study of shared clonotypes between healthy human individuals. Sequenced by immunoSEQ multiplex PCR; TCRdb stores in-frame clones only, minus some. Of about 820,000 clones listed, approximately 92% are singletons. In the naive CD8 group, cells lacked CD45RO and were positively selected for CCR7, so terminally differentiated effector memory CD45RA+ cells were left out. Sequencing was carried out using naive CD8+ T cells sorted from blood. Receptors originate from a man aged 30 to 39 in good health.

CDR3 in amino acids: CATSRDGLAQYF. The CDR3 DNA is TGTGCCACCAGCAGAGATGGGCTAGCGCAGTATTTT. The J gene is TRBJ2-3, the V gene TRBV15; no reliable D call. CDR3 length equals 12 residues. Germline CDR1 LNHNV, CDR2 YYDKDF (reference sequence). Trimming left V 0 bases short and J 10 bases short, with 8 bases between.

The chain has TRBV5-6 and TRBJ1-4, with a tentative D call TRBD1 (5 bases). Trimming took off 4 bases at V and 0 bases at J, with 13 bases between the two ends. The CDR3 is made up of 16 amino acids. Germline lookup yields CDR1 SGHDT and CDR2 YYEEEE. The CDR3 reads CASSVTGLATNEKLFF. In DNA form, the CDR3 reads TGTGCCAGCAGCGTCACAGGACTTGCAACTAATGAAAAACTGTTTTTT.

This clone has only one observation. The chain couples TRBV14 to TRBJ2-3; TRBD2 agrees at 11 bases. This CDR3 contains 17 residues. V was clipped by 2 bases and J by 0 bases; unmatched bases: 4. CDR1 and CDR2 (germline): SGHDN, FVKESK. CDR3 coding DNA: TGTGCCAGCAGCCAACTAGCGGGGGGAGCTAGCACAGATACGCAGTATTTT. Amino acids: CASSQLAGGASTDTQYF.

The chain combines TRBV7-9 with TRBJ2-2, with TRBD1 matching 7 bases. CDR1 and CDR2 (germline): SEHNR, FQNEAQ (reference sequence). The CDR3 is 16 amino acids. The V gene end was trimmed by 5 bases and the J gene end by 3 bases; junction bases not matched to a gene: 9. The CDR3 is CASSNPGQRYTGELFF. The CDR3 nucleotides read TGTGCCAGCAGCAATCCGGGACAGCGTTACACCGGGGAGCTGTTTTTT.

The chain combines TRBV27 with TRBJ2-3; no definite D call. CDR1 is MNHEY, CDR2 SMNVEV, per germline (reference sequence). V was trimmed by 0 bases and J by 0 bases, leaving 7 bases between them. This CDR3 comprises 15 residues. As DNA, the CDR3 is TGTGCCAGCAGTTTATCTGTAATTAGCACAGATACGCAGTATTTT. It translates to CASSLSVISTDTQYF.

This rearrangement joins TRBV7-2 to TRBJ1-3; D uncertain. There are 13 residues in the CDR3. Trimming took off 1 base at V and 6 bases at J, with 7 bases between the two ends. Germline CDR1 SGHTA, CDR2 FQGNSA. DNA of the CDR3: TGTGCCAGCAGCTTAGTACAGATAAACACCATATATTTT. Translation: CASSLVQINTIYF.

Only one count was recorded for this clone. The chain couples TRBV10-3 to TRBJ1-2, with TRBD1 as a possible D gene (6 bases). The length of the CDR3 is 12 residues. Germline V gene lookup returns CDR1 ENHRY and CDR2 SYGVKD. V shed 6 bases and J shed 2 bases, with 7 bases lying between them. The CDR3, as DNA: TGTGCCATCAGCGACAGGAACTATGGCTACACCTTC. This gives the protein CAISDRNYGYTF.

This chain links TRBV7-9 with TRBJ2-3; D gene uncertain. Germline V lookup: CDR1 SEHNR, CDR2 FQNEAQ (reference sequence). V was pared by 3 bases and J by 5 bases, with 6 bases between. This CDR3 comprises 12 residues. In DNA form, the CDR3 reads TGTGCCAGCAGCTTGAGGATAGATACGCAGTATTTT. Translating it yields CASSLRIDTQYF.

The chain recombines TRBV27 with TRBJ1-2; D may be TRBD1 (5 bases). The CDR3 sequence is 14 residues long. The germline gives CDR1 MNHEY, CDR2 SMNVEV (reference sequence). The V end was cut by 5 bases, the J end by 4 bases, with 14 bases between. The CDR3 sequence is CASSQGPHVYGYTF. Written as DNA, the CDR3 is TGTGCCAGCAGTCAGGGACCGCACGTCTATGGCTACACCTTC.